The T cell receptor beta chain described here comes from a study of T-cell reconstitution after alpha-beta-depleted transplantation in children. This clonotype was seen only a few times. CDR1 and CDR2 from the germline V gene are SGDLS and YYNGEE. CDR3 length: 16 residues. Between the trimmed V and J ends, which lost 3 bases and 2 bases, there was a span of 16 bases. TCRbeta library construction was performed incorporating unique molecular identifiers. TCRdb used MiXCR to reprocess the PCR reads, holding one entry per CDR3 protein. The table shows about 830,000 distinct CDR3 sequences, with 16% occurring only once.

This clonotype was obtained from a male patient between 5 and 17 years old who had a stem cell transplant for acute lymphoblastic leukemia, so the T cells may come from the graft donor. The specimen comprised PBMCs, mostly from graft donor cells, sampled 360 days after TCRalphabeta/CD19-depleted stem cell transplant. The chain combines TRBV9 with TRBJ2-3, with a tentative D call TRBD2 (6 bases). In DNA, the CDR3 is TGTGCCAGCAGCGGACGGTCGGCGGGACCCACAGATACGCAGTATTTT. Its translation is CASSGRSAGPTDTQYF.